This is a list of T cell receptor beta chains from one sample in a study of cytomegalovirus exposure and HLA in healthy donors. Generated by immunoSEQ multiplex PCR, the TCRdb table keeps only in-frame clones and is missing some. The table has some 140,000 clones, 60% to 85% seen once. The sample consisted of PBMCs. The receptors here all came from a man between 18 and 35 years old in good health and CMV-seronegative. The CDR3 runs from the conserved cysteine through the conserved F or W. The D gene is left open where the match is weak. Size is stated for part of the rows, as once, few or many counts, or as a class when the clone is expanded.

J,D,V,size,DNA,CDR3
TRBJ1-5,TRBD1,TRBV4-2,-,TGTGCCAGCAGCCAACGGACAGGGAATCAGCCCCAGCATTTT,CASSQRTGNQPQHF
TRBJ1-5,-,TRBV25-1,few,TGTGCCAGCAGTGTGACGGGGTCCAATCAGCCCCAGCATTTT,CASSVTGSNQPQHF
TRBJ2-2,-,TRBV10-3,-,TGTGCCACAACAGGAAAAGCCGGGGAGCTGTTTTTT,CATTGKAGELFF
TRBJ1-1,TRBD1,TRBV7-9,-,TGCGCCAGCAGCTCCCGGGACAGGAACACTGAAGCTTTCTTT,CASSSRDRNTEAFF
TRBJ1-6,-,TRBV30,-,TGTGCCTGGAGTGTCCGGGGGCCCCTCCACTTT,CAWSVRGPLHF
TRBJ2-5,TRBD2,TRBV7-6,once,TGTGCCAGCAGCTTAGTTCGCGCTAGCGGGGGGCCTCGAGAGACCCAGTACTTC,CASSLVRASGGPRETQYF
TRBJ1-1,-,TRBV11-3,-,TGTGCCAGCAGCTTCGGGGGTAACACTGAAGCTTTCTTT,CASSFGGNTEAFF
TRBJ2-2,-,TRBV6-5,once,TGTGCCAGCAGTTACTCACAGGACACCGGGGAGCTGTTTTTT,CASSYSQDTGELFF
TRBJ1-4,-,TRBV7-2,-,TGTGCCAGCAGCTACCAGAACAGGGTTGGTGAAAAACTGTTTTTT,CASSYQNRVGEKLFF
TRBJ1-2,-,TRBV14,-,TGTGCCAGCAGTCCTAAGACAGGATCTGGCTACACCTTC,CASSPKTGSGYTF
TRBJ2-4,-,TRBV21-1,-,TGTGCCAGCAGCAATGACCCCGCCTACGACCGGATTCGGGGAAACATTCAGTACTTC,CASSNDPAYDRIRGNIQYF
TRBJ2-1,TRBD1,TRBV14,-,TGTGCCAGCAGCCAAGGGGACAGGGCCTTCTACAATGAGCAGTTCTTC,CASSQGDRAFYNEQFF
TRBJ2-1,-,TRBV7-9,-,TGTGCCAGCAGCTTATGGGGGGACTCCTACAATGAGCAGTTCTTC,CASSLWGDSYNEQFF
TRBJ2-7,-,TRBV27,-,TGTGCCAGCAGTTTATCCACGACTCTCTACGAGCAGTACTTC,CASSLSTTLYEQYF
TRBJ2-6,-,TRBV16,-,TGTGCCAGCAGCCAATATAGCTCTGGGGCCAACGTCCTGACTTTC,CASSQYSSGANVLTF
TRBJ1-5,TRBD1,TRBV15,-,TGTGCCACCAGCAGGCAGACAGGGAGAGGGTTGCCCCAGCATTTT,CATSRQTGRGLPQHF
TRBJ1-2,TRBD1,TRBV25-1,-,TGTGCCAGCAGTCCCTACGCAGGGGGTGGAGGCTACACCTTC,CASSPYAGGGGYTF
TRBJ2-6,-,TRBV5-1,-,TGCGCCAGCAGCTTGGGGGGCGGCAGGGGGACTCAATGGAGCTCTGGGGCCAACGTCCTGACTTTC,CASSLGGGRGTQWSSGANVLTF
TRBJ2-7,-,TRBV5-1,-,TGCGCCAGCAGCTTGTGGGGAGGAGGCTACGAGCAGTACTTC,CASSLWGGGYEQYF
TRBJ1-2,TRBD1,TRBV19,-,TGTGCCAGTAGTAAGACAGGGGAAGGGGGCTACACCTTC,CASSKTGEGGYTF
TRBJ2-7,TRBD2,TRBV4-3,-,TGCGCCAGCAGCCAATGGGCGGGGGTCACCTACGAGCAGTACTTC,CASSQWAGVTYEQYF
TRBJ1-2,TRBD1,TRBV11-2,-,TGTGCCAGCAGCTCGACCTCCGGGACAGTCAACTATGGCTACACCTTC,CASSSTSGTVNYGYTF
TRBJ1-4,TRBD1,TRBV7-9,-,TGTGCCAGCAGCTTACCCCTGCGGGACAGTTTGGGTGAAAAACTGTTTTTT,CASSLPLRDSLGEKLFF
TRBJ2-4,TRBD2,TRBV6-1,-,TGTGCCAGCAGCCCCTTAGCGGGGGGATGGAACATTCAGTACTTC,CASSPLAGGWNIQYF
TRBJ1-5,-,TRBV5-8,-,TGTGCCAGCAGCTTGGATAGCTATAGCAATCAGCCCCAGCATTTT,CASSLDSYSNQPQHF
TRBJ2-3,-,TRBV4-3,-,TGCGCCAGCAGCCAAGAGCCCTACACAGATACGCAGTATTTT,CASSQEPYTDTQYF
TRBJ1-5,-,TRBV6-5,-,TGTGCCAGCAGCCCCCTAGGTAGGGGCGGTCAGCCCCAGCATTTT,CASSPLGRGGQPQHF
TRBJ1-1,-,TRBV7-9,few,TGTGCCAGCAACATACAGGGAGGGATGAACACTGAAGCTTTCTTT,CASNIQGGMNTEAFF
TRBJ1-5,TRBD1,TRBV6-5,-,TGTGCCAGCAGTTTTACAGGGGCGGCTCAGCCCCAGCATTTT,CASSFTGAAQPQHF
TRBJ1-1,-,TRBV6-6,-,TGTGCCAGCAGTTATGCGGGAGGGATCACGAACACTGAAGCTTTCTTT,CASSYAGGITNTEAFF
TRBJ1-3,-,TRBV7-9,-,TGTTCCAGCAGCCACAGTCTACAGAGCTCTGGAAACACCATATATTTT,CSSSHSLQSSGNTIYF
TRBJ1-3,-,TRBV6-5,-,TGTGCCAGCAGTCCCTCGGGGTGGGGAAACACCATATATTTT,CASSPSGWGNTIYF
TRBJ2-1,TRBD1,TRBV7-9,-,TGTGCCAGCAGCTTAGGGGACAGGGACATCAATGAGCAGTTCTTC,CASSLGDRDINEQFF
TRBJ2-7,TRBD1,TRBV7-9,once,TGTGCCAGCAGCTTATACGGGACAGGACCCTACGAGCAGTACTTC,CASSLYGTGPYEQYF
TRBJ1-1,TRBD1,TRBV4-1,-,TGCGCCAGCAGTCCCGGACAGGGAAGATCTGAAGCTTTCTTT,CASSPGQGRSEAFF
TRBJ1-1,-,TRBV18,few,TGTGCCAGCTCACGGGACTGGAACACTGAAGCTTTCTTT,CASSRDWNTEAFF
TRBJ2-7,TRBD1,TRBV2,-,TGTGCCAGCAGTGTGACAGGGAATTCCTACGAGCAGTACTTC,CASSVTGNSYEQYF
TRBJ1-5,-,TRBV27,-,TGTGCCAGCAGTTTAGTTGGGGGAGGGCCCAATCAGCCCCAGCATTTT,CASSLVGGGPNQPQHF
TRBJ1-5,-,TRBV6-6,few,TGTGCCAGCAGTCCACCCGGCGGGCAGTATCAGCCCCAGCATTTT,CASSPPGGQYQPQHF